This entry describes one T cell receptor (beta chain). This record belongs to a study of blood T cell repertoires in COVID-19. Study-wide background: Material from acute and convalescent COVID-19 was sourced from the United States, Italy and Spain. Nucleic acid was either cDNA or gDNA, and it came from T cells, B-cell-depleted T cells, or PBMCs.

Per the original data handling: How many nucleated cells were present was estimated from reference gene primer amplification. Data came from immunoSEQ multiplex PCR; TCRdb stores just in-frame clones and leaves some out. V and J calls and clone size follow that table, whereas D and trimming were derived from the DNA. Of more than 95,000 clones listed, 75% to 90% are singletons. Germline CDR1 reads MNHEY; CDR2 reads SVGEGT. CDR3 length: 17 amino acids. V lost 0 bases and J 3 bases, leaving 18 bases between the germline ends. Enrolled during active infection, Seattle patients were then followed longitudinally.

The sequencing sample was made of peripheral blood. The receptor was derived from a woman at least 80 years old with COVID-19, enrolled during active disease. The V and J genes are TRBV6-2 or TRBV6-3 and TRBJ2-7; perhaps TRBD2 as D (6 bases). This CDR3 is CASSYSIGRTINYEQYF. The CDR3 DNA reads TGTGCCAGCAGTTACTCGATCGGACGGACTATCAACTACGAGCAGTACTTC.